Below, one T cell receptor (beta chain) is given with its context. As yet, its antigen is unknown. This CDR3 comprises 15 residues. From germline, CDR1 is MDHEN and CDR2 SYDVKM. Between the trimmed V and J ends, which lost 3 bases and 0 bases, there was a span of 9 bases. The sample is drawn from a study of shared clonotypes between healthy human individuals. Whole-study context: Per-donor plates numbered three CD4 naive, three CD4 memory, two CD8 naive and one CD8 memory.

CD45RO-negative CD8 cells positively selected for CCR7 made up the naive population, which excluded terminally differentiated effector memory CD45RA+ cells. An even split of each subset's genomic DNA across several immunoSEQ plates was performed. Profiling relied on immunoSEQ multiplex PCR, and the TCRdb table lists in-frame clones only, not all of them. The table records hundreds of thousands of clones, roughly 96% of them present only once. Study-wide findings and caveats: Clonotype sharing among donors was expected to depend on sequencing depth.

Sequencing was carried out using naive CD8+ T cells sorted from blood. This chain connects TRBV28 to TRBJ1-5; D gene uncertain. The sequence was collected from a woman aged 25 to 39 in good health. The CDR3 region has the DNA TGTGCCAGCAGTTTCCGAGGGTTTAGCAATCAGCCCCAGCATTTT. Residues: CASSFRGFSNQPQHF. Filled out from reference TRBV28 and TRBJ1-5, the complete variable domain reads DVKVTQSSRYLVKRTGEKVFLECVQDMDHENMFWYRQDPGLGLRLIYFSYDVKMKEKGDIPEGYSVSREKKERFSLILESASTNQTSMYLCASSFRGFSNQPQHFGDGTRLSIL.